The text below deals with one TCR beta chain. V dropped 0 bases and J dropped 2; count of bases not matched to a gene: 3. CDR1 is MNHEY, CDR2 SVGAGI, per germline. The CDR3 runs 15 residues. This sample is part of a study of early T cells in non-severe SARS-CoV-2 infection. TCRdb analysed the 5' RACE reads with MiXCR anew, one entry per CDR3 protein. Of around 76,000 distinct CDR3 sequences listed, roughly 12% are singletons. The V and J genes are TRBV6-5 and TRBJ2-5; 7 bases map to TRBD1. Sequenced material: whole blood. The TCR comes from an adult who was a healthcare worker with PCR-confirmed SARS-CoV-2 infection or an uninfected control (not recorded which). The CDR3 sequence: CASSYSLDRQETQYF. Here the CDR3 DNA reads TGTGCCAGCAGTTACTCTTTGGACAGGCAAGAGACCCAGTACTTC.